This T cell receptor (beta chain) was recovered during a study of breast tumors, draining lymph nodes, adjacent tissues (dated by TCRdb to the mid-2010s). In the study overall: TCR beta repertoires were compared across tumor, adjacent nontumor tissue and axillary lymph nodes obtained from breast cancer patients. The study aimed to assess the relationships and possible T-cell exchange between tumor, surrounding tissue and draining lymph node repertoires in human breast cancer. Broad study findings and their caveats: T-cell repertoire diversity in tumors was found to be lower than in lymph nodes but higher than in nontumor tissue, and preferential V and J gene usage was observed. Rather than being directly demonstrated, the conclusion that tumor T cells originate in lymph nodes was presented as consistent with a hypothesis. Tumor and nontumor tissue repertoires were significantly more similar in luminal-like than in basal-like breast cancer. A scenario in which most tumor T cells derive from the lymph node and then expand within tumor tissue was judged to be consistent with the data.

A note on this clonotype: Its antigen is currently not known. No much larger clone exists at a distance of one base, and base qualities are not known.

Counted from cysteine to phenylalanine, this CDR3 has 13 amino acids. Of the read, only the CDR3 DNA is kept; its 39 bases are in frame from base 1. V was cut back by 2 bases and J by 5 bases, leaving a gap of 12 bases between them. CDR1 and CDR2 are read off the germline V gene (reference sequence) as DFQATT and SNEGSKA. Sequencing was performed on an Illumina HiSeq 2000. TCR beta chain libraries were generated by multiplex PCR amplification. High-throughput sequencing was used to analyze the amplified TCR beta chain products. TCRdb trimmed public reads at Q25 via fastp, called clones via MiXCR and kept in-frame beta chains. Entries are consolidated by CDR3 protein sequence, retaining the most common genes and DNA. In all, the sample holds some 25,000 distinct CDR3 sequences, and roughly 21% of those were seen once. Of the sample, roughly 13% falls within the top ten clones.

The V and J segments used are TRBV20-1 and TRBJ2-5; the D gene assignment is ambiguous. This receptor was taken from a female donor with breast cancer. Some clones in this sample may be carry-over from other donors' samples. Source material: breast tumor tissue. The CDR3: CSARMVALETQYF. The nucleotides are TGCAGTGCTAGAATGGTCGCCCTGGAGACCCAGTACTTC.